Each of the 4 T cell receptor beta chains below was sequenced from the same sample in a study of blood T cell repertoires in COVID-19. This table comes from immunoSEQ multiplex PCR, and its TCRdb copy is limited to in-frame clones, with some not included. The top ten clones hold around 1.5% of a sample with 230,000 or so clones, 65% to 90% of them seen once. Sequencing was carried out using peripheral blood. Receptors originate from a woman aged 40 to 55 who had recovered from COVID-19.

The chain joins TRBV10-1 to TRBJ1-6; 7 bases align to TRBD1. There are 14 residues in the CDR3. The J segment lost 6 bases and the V segment lost 6 bases, leaving 5 bases of the junction unmatched. From germline, CDR1 is WNHNN and CDR2 SYGVQD (reference sequence). CDR3 sequence (DNA): TGCGCCAGCAGCGCTGACAGGGCTAATTCACCCCTCCACTTT. It yields the protein CASSADRANSPLHF.

The V and J genes are TRBV24-1 and TRBJ2-1; 11 bases are a match to TRBD2. Germline loops: CDR1 KGHDR, CDR2 SFDVKD. V shed 3 bases, J shed 10 bases, and the junction held 13 bases outside the gene matches. The CDR3 runs to 17 residues. CDR3 sequence: CATSDPHTSGGFREQFF. The CDR3 nucleotides read TGTGCCACCAGTGATCCCCACACTAGCGGGGGTTTTAGGGAGCAGTTCTTC.

The chain combines TRBV19 with TRBJ2-7, with unresolved D. The CDR3 has 12 residues. CDR1 and CDR2 from the germline V gene are LNHDA and SQIVND (reference sequence). V dropped 5 bases and J dropped 3 bases, with 8 bases sitting between them. Here the CDR3 reads CASSQSGYEQYF. CDR3 nucleotide sequence: TGTGCCAGTAGTCAGTCGGGCTACGAGCAGTACTTC.

The chain is built from TRBV19 and TRBJ2-7; the D gene is possibly TRBD2 (6 bases). This CDR3 contains 15 residues. V lost 3 bases, J lost 5 bases, and 17 bases lay in between. Germline lookup yields CDR1 LNHDA and CDR2 SQIVND (reference sequence). CDR3 loop: CASSIRWAGPNEQYF. The CDR3 region has the DNA TGTGCCAGTAGTATTCGTTGGGCGGGGCCCAACGAGCAGTACTTC.